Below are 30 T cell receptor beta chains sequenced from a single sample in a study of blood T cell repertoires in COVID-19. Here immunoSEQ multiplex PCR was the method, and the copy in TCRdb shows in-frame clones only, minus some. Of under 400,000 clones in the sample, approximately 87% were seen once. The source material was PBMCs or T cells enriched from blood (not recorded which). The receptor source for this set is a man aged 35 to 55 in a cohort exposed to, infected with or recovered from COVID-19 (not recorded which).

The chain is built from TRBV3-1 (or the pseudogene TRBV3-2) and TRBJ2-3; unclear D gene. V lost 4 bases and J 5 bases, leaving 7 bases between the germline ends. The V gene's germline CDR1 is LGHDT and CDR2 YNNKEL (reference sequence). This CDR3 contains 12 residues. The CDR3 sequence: CASSPREDTQYF. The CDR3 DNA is TGTGCCAGCAGCCCCCGAGAAGATACGCAGTATTTT.

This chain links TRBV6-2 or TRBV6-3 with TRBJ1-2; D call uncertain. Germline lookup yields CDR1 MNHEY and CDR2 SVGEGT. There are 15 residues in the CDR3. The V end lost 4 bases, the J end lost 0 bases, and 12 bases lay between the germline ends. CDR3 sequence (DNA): TGTGCCAGCAGTTTTTCCCACACCGCTAACTATGGCTACACCTTC. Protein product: CASSFSHTANYGYTF.

CDR3 protein: CASSEEDGRVAFF. In DNA form, the CDR3 reads TGTGCCAGCAGTGAAGAGGACGGGCGGGTAGCTTTCTTT. The chain links TRBV6-1 to TRBJ1-1; D is unresolved. Germline V gives CDR1 MNHNS, CDR2 SASEGT. The CDR3 totals 13 residues. Trimming took off 1 base at V and 10 bases at J, with 13 bases between the two ends.

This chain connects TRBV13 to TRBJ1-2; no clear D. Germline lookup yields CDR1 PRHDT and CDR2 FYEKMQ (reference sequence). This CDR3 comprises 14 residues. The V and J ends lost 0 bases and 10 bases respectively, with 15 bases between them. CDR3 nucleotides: TGTGCCAGCAGCTTAGGCACCGGGGTACTGTTCTACACCTTC. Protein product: CASSLGTGVLFYTF.

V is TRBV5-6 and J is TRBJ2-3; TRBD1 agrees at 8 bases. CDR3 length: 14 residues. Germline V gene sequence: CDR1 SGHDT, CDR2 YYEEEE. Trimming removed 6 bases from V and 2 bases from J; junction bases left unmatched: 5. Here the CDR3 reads CASTQGAYTDTQYF. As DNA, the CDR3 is TGTGCCAGCACCCAGGGGGCATACACAGATACGCAGTATTTT.

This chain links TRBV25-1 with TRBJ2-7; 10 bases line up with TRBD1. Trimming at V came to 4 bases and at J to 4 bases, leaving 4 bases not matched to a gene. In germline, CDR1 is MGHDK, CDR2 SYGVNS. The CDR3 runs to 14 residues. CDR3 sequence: CASSVRTGGYEQYF. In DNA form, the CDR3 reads TGTGCCAGCAGTGTCAGGACAGGGGGTTACGAGCAGTACTTC.

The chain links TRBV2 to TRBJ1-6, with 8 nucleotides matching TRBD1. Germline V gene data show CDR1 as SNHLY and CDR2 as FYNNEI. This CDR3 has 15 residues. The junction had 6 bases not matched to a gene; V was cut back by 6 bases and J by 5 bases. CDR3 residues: CASRRTGFNNSPLHF. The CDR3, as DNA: TGTGCCAGCAGGAGGACAGGGTTTAATAATTCACCCCTCCACTTT. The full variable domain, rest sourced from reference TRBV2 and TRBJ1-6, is EPEVTQTPSHQVTQMGQEVILRCVPISNHLYFYWYRQILGQKVEFLVSFYNNEISEKSEIFDDQFSVERPDGSNFTLKIRSTKLEDSAMYFCASRRTGFNNSPLHFGNGTRLTVT.

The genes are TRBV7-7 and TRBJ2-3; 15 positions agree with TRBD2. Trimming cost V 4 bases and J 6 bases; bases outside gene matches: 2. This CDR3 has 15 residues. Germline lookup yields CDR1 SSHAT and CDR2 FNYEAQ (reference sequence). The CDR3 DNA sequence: TGTGCCAGCAGCTCCGGACTAGCGGGAGGGGATACGCAGTATTTT. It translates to CASSSGLAGGDTQYF.

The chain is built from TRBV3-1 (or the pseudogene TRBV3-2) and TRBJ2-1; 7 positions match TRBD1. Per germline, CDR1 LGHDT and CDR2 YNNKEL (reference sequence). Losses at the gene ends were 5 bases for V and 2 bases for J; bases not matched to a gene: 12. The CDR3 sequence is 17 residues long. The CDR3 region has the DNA TGTGCCAGCAGCTCCCCGAGTGGGCAGGGGGCCTACAATGAGCAGTTCTTC. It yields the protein CASSSPSGQGAYNEQFF.

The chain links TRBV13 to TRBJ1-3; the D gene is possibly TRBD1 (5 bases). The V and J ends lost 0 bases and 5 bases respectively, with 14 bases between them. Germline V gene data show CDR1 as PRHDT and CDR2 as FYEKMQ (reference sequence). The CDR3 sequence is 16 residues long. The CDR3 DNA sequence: TGTGCCAGCAGCTTAGGTCAGGGCAGGCGGAGAAACACCATATATTTT. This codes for CASSLGQGRRRNTIYF.

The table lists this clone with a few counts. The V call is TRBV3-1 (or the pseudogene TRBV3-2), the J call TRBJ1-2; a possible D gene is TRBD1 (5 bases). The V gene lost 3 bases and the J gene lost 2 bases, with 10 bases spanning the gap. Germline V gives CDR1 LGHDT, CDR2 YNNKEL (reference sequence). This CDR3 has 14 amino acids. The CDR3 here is CASSHLGGNYGYTF. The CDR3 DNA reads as TGTGCCAGCAGCCACCTTGGGGGGAACTATGGCTACACCTTC.

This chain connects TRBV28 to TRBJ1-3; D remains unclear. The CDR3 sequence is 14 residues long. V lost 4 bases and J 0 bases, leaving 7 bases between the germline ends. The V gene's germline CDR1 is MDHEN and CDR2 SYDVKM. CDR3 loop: CASSSGLSGNTIYF. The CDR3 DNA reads TGTGCCAGCAGTTCGGGTCTCTCTGGAAACACCATATATTTT.

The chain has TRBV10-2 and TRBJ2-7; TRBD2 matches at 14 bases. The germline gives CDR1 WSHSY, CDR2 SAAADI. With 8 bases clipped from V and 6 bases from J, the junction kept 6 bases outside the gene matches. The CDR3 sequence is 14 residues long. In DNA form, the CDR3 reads TGCGCCAGCGAACCGGGACTAGCGGGAGTCGAGCAGTACTTC. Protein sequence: CASEPGLAGVEQYF.

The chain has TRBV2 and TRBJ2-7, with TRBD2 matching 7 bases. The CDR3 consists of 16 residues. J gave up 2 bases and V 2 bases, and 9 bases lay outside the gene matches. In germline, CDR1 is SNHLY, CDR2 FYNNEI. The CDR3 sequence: CASSELVGDYPYEQYF. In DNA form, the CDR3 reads TGTGCCAGCAGTGAATTAGTAGGGGACTACCCCTACGAGCAGTACTTC.

CDR3 residues: CASSILTSGKNHTQYF. In nucleotides, the CDR3 is TGTGCCAGTAGTATCCTGACTAGCGGGAAAAATCATACGCAGTATTTT. V usage is TRBV19 and J usage is TRBJ2-3; TRBD2 aligns across 11 bases. After removal of 3 bases from V and 7 bases from J, the junction contained 9 bases not matched to a gene. Germline CDR1 LNHDA, CDR2 SQIVND (reference sequence). The CDR3 length is 16 residues. Together with reference TRBV19 and TRBJ2-3, the CDR3 gives the full variable domain: DGGITQSPKYLFRKEGQNVTLSCEQNLNHDAMYWYRQDPGQGLRLIYYSQIVNDFQKGDIAEGYSVSREKKESFPLTVTSAQKNPTAFYLCASSILTSGKNHTQYFGPGTRLTVL.

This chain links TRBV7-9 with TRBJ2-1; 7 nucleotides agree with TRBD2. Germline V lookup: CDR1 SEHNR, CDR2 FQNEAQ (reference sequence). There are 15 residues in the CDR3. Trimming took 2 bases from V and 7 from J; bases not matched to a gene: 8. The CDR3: CASSLFGTTQNEQFF. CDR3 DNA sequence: TGTGCCAGCAGCTTATTTGGGACTACCCAAAATGAGCAGTTCTTC.

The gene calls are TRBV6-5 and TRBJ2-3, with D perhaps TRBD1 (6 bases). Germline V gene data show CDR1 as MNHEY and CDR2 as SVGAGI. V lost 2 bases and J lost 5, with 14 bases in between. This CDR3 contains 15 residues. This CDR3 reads CASSYTHRVKDTQYF. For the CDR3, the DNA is TGTGCCAGCAGTTACACCCACAGGGTTAAAGATACGCAGTATTTT.

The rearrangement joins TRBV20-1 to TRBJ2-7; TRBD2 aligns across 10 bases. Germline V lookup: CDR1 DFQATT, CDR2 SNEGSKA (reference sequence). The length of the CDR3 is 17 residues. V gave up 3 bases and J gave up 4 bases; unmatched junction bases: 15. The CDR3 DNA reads TGCAGTGCTAGTGCTATCCTAAGCGGGGGGGTTGATTACGAGCAGTACTTC. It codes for CSASAILSGGVDYEQYF.

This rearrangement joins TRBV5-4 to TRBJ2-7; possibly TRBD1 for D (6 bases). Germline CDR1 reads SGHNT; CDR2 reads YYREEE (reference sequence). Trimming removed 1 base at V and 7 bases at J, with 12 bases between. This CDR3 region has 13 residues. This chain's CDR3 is CASSLQGMGEQYF. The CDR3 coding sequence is TGTGCCAGCAGCTTGCAGGGGATGGGAGAGCAGTACTTC.

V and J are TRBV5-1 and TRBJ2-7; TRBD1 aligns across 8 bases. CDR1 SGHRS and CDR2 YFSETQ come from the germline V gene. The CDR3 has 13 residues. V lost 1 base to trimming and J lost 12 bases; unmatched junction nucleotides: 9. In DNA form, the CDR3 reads TGCGCCAGCAGCTTGTGGGGACAGGCCGAGGGGTACTTC. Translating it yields CASSLWGQAEGYF.

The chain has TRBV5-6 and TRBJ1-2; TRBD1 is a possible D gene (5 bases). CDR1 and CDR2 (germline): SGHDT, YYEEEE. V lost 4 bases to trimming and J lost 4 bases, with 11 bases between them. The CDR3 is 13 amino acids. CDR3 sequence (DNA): TGTGCCAGCAGCCACAGGAACAGCTATGGCTACACCTTC. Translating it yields CASSHRNSYGYTF.

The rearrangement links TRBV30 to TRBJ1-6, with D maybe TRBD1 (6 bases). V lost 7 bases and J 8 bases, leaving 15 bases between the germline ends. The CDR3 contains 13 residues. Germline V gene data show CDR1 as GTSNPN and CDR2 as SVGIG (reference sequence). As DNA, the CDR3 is TGTGCCTCCACAGGGTACTTGGATTCACCCCTCCACTTT. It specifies CASTGYLDSPLHF.

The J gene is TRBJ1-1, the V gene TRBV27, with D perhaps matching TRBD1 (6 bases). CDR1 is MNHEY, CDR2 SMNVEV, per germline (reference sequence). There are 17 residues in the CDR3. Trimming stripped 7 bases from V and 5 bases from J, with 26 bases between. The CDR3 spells CASTSYRDLSENTEAFF. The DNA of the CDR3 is TGTGCCAGCACTAGTTACAGGGATTTATCAGAGAATACTGAAGCTTTCTTT.

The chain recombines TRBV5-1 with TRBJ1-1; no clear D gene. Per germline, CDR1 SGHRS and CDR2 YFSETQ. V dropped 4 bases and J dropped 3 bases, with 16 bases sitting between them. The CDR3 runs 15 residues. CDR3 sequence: CASSPSPGWDTEAFF. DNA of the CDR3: TGCGCCAGCAGCCCCTCGCCGGGGTGGGACACTGAAGCTTTCTTT. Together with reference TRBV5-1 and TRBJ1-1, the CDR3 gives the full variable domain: KAGVTQTPRYLIKTRGQQVTLSCSPISGHRSVSWYQQTPGQGLQFLFEYFSETQRNKGNFPGRFSGRQFSNSRSEMNVSTLELGDSALYLCASSPSPGWDTEAFFGQGTRLTVV.

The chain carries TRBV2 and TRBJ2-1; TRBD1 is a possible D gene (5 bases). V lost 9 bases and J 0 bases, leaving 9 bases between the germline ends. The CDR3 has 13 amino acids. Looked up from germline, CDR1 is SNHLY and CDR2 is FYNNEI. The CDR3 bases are TGTGCCAGTCGGCAGGGCTCCTACAATGAGCAGTTCTTC. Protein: CASRQGSYNEQFF.

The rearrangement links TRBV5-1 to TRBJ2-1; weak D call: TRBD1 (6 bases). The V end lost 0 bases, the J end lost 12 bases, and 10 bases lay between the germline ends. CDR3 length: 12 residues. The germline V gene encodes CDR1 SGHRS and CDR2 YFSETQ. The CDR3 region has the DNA TGCGCCAGCAGCTTGGAAGGCAGGGGGCAGTTCTTC. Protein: CASSLEGRGQFF.

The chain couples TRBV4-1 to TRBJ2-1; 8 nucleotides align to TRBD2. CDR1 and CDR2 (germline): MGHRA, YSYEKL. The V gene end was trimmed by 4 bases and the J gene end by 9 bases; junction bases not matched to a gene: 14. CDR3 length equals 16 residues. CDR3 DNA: TGCGCCAGCAGCCCAGGCTTGCGGGAGGATCGAGGTGAGCAGTTCTTC. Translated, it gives CASSPGLREDRGEQFF.

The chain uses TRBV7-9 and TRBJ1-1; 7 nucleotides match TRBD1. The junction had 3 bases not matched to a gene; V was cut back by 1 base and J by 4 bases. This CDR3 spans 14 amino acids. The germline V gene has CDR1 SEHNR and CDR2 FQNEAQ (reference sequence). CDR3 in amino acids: CASSLETGPTEAFF. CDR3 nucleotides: TGTGCCAGCAGCTTAGAGACAGGGCCCACTGAAGCTTTCTTT.

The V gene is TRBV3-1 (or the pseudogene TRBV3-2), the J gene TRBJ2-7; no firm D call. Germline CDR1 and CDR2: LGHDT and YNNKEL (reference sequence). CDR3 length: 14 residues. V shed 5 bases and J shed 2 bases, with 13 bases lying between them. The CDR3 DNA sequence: TGTGCCAGCAGCGGGCCGGTTGCTCCCTACGAGCAGTACTTC. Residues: CASSGPVAPYEQYF.

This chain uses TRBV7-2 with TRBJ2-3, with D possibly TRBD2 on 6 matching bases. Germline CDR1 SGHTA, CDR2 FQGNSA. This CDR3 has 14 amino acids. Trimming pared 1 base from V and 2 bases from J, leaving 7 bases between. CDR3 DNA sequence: TGTGCCAGCAGCTTAGTAGCGGCCACAGATACGCAGTATTTT. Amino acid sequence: CASSLVAATDTQYF. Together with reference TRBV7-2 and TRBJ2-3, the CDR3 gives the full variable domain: GAGVSQSPSNKVTEKGKDVELRCDPISGHTALYWYRQSLGQGLEFLIYFQGNSAPDKSGLPSDRFSAERTGGSVSTLTIQRTQQEDSAVYLCASSLVAATDTQYFGPGTRLTVL.